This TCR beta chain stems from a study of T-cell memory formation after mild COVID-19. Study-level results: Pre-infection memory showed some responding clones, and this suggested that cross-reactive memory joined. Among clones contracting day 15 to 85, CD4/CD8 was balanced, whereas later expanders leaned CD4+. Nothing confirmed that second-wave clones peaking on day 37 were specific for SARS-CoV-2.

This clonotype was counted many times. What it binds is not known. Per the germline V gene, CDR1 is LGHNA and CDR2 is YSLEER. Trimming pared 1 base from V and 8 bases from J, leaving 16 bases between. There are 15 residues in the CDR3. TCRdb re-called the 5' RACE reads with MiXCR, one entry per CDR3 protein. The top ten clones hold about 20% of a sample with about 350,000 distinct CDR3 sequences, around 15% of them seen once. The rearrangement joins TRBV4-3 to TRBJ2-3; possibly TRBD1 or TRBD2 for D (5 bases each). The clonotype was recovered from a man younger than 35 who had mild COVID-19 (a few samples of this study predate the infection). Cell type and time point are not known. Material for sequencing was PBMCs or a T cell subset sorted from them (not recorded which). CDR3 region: CASSQAGAPPATQYF. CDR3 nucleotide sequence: TGCGCCAGCAGCCAAGCCGGGGCTCCTCCCGCTACGCAGTATTTT.